A single T cell receptor (beta chain) is shown here with its context. The conserved final phenylalanine or tryptophan is absent from the CDR3, which likely points to a read error. The data were obtained in a study of read filtering for tumor transcriptome and immune sequencing. From 400 to 450 ng of RNA, a library with molecular barcoded alpha/delta and beta/gamma adaptors was made. MiXCR was run by TCRdb on the reads, yielding one entry per CDR3 protein. Of approximately 62,000 distinct CDR3 sequences listed, approximately 18% are singletons. The CDR3 runs to 16 residues. The germline V gene encodes CDR1 SGHRS and CDR2 YFSETQ. Trimming took 1 base from V and 0 from J, leaving 13 bases between them.

The sequence came from a donor over 35 with multiple myeloma. The chain uses TRBV5-1 and TRBJ1-2; no clear D. The source material was a population of CD138-negative cells sorted from bone marrow. The CDR3 DNA is TGCGCCAGCAGCTTGAATGTGAGGGCAACTAACTATGGCTACACCATC. Residues: CASSLNVRATNYGYTI.